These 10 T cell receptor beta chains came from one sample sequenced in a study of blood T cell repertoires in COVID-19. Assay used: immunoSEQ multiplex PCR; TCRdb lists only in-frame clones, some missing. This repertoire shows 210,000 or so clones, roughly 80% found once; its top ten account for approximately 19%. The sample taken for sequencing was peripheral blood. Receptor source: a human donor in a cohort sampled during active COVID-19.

CDR3 loop: CASTHDLAKNIQYF. In DNA, the CDR3 is TGTGCCAGCACCCACGACTTAGCCAAAAACATTCAGTACTTC. The genes are TRBV27 and TRBJ2-4; unclear D gene. This CDR3 has 14 amino acids. With 7 bases removed from V and 0 bases from J, the gap between germline ends came to 10 bases. Germline lookup yields CDR1 MNHEY and CDR2 SMNVEV (reference sequence).

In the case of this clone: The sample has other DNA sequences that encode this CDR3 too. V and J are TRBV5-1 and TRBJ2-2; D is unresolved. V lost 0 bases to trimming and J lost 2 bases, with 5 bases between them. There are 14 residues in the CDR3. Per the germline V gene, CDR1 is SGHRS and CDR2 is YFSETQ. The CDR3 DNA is TGCGCCAGCAGCTTGGACAGTAACACCGGGGAGCTGTTTTTT. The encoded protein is CASSLDSNTGELFF.

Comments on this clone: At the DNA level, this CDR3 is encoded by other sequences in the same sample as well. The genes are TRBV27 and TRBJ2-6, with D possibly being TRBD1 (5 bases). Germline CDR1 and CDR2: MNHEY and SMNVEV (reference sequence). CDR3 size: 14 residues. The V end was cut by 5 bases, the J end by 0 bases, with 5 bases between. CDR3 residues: CASSQGSGANVLTF. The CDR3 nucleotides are TGTGCCAGCAGTCAGGGCTCTGGGGCCAACGTCCTGACTTTC.

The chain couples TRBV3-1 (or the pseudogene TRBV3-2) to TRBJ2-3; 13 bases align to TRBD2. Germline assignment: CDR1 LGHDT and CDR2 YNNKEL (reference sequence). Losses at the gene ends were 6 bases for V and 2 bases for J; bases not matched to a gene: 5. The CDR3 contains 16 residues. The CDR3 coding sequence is TGTGCCAGCAGTCGGACTAGCGGGGGTGACACAGATACGCAGTATTTT. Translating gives CASSRTSGGDTDTQYF.

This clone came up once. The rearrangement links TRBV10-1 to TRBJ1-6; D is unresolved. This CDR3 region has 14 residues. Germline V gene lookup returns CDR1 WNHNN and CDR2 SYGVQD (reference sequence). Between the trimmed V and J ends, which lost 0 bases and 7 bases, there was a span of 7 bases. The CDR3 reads CASSESVENSPLHF. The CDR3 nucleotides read TGCGCCAGCAGTGAGTCTGTGGAGAATTCACCCCTCCACTTT.

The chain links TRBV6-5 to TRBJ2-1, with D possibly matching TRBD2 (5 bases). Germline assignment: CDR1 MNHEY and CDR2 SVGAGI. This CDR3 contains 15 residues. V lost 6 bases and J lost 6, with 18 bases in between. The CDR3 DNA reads TGTGCCAGCAGCCGAGACGGAGGAGTCAGCAATGAGCAGTTCTTC. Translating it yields CASSRDGGVSNEQFF.

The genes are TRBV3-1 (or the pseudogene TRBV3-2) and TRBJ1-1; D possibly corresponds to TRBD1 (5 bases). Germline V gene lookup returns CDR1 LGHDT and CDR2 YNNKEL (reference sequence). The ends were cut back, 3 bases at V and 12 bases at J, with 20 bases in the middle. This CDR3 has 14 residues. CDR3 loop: CASSHSSGGVGTFF. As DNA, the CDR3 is TGTGCCAGCAGCCATTCATCGGGAGGGGTCGGAACTTTCTTT.

As DNA, the CDR3 is TGTGCCAGTAGTATTGTCGGGAGGTTTCTCCTGGCCTACAATGAGCAGTTCTTC. It encodes CASSIVGRFLLAYNEQFF. This chain joins TRBV19 and TRBJ2-1; the match to TRBD2 covers 7 bases. This CDR3 is built from 18 residues. Looked up from germline, CDR1 is LNHDA and CDR2 is SQIVND (reference sequence). The junction had 13 bases not matched to a gene; V was cut back by 3 bases and J by 2 bases. Looking up the rest from reference TRBV19 and TRBJ2-1 gives the full variable domain: DGGITQSPKYLFRKEGQNVTLSCEQNLNHDAMYWYRQDPGQGLRLIYYSQIVNDFQKGDIAEGYSVSREKKESFPLTVTSAQKNPTAFYLCASSIVGRFLLAYNEQFFGPGTRLTVL.

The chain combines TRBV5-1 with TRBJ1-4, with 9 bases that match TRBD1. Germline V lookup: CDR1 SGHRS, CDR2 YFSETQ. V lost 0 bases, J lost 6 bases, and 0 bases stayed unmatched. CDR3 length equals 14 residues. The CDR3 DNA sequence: TGCGCCAGCAGCTTGGGGACAGGGGATGAAAAACTGTTTTTT. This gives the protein CASSLGTGDEKLFF.

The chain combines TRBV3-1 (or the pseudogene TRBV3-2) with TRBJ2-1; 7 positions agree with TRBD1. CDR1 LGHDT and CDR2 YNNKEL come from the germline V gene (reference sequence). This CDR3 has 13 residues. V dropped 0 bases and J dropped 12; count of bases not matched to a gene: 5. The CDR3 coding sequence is TGTGCCAGCAGCCAAGAGCCCGGGACAGCGCAGTTCTTC. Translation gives CASSQEPGTAQFF.